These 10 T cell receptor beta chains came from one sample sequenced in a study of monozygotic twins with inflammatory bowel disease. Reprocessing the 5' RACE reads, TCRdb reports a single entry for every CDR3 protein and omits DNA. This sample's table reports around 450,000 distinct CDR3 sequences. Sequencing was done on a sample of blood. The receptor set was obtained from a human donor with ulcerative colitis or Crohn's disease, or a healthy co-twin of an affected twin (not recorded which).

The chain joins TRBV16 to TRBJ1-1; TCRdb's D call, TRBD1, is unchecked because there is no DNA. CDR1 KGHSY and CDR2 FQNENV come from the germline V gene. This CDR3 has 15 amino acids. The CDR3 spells CASTFPGTGRTEAFF.

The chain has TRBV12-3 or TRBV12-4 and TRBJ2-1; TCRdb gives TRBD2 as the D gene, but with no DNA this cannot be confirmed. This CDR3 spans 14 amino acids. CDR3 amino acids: CASNLLAGDNEQFF.

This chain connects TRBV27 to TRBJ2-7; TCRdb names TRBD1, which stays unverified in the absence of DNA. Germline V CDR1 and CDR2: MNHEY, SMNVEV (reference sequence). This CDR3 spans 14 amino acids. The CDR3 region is CASSSNGGPSEQYF.

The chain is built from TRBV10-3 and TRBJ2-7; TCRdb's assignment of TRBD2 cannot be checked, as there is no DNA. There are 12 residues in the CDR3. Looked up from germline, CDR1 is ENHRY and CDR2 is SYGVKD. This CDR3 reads CASLGLGYEQYF.

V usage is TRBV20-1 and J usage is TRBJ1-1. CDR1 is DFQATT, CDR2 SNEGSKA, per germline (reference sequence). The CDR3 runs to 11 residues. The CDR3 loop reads CSAILNTEAFF.

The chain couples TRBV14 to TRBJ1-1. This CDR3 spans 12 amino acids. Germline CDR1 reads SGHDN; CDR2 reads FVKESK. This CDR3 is CASSPITEEAFF.

This CDR3 is CASSVTRGQNSGANVLTF. The chain uses TRBV9 and TRBJ2-6; there is no DNA to check the TCRdb D call of TRBD1. The germline CDR1 and CDR2 sequences are SGDLS and YYNGEE. CDR3 length equals 18 residues.

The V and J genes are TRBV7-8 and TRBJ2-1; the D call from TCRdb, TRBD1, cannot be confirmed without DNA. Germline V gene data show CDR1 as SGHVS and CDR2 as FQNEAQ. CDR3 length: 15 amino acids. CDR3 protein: CASSLDRGDYNEQFF.

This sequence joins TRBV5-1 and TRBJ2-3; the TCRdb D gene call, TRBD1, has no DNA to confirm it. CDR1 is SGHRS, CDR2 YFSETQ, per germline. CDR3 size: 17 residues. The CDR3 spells CASSLPLPGISTDTQYF. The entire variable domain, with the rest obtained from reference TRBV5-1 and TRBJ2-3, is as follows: KAGVTQTPRYLIKTRGQQVTLSCSPISGHRSVSWYQQTPGQGLQFLFEYFSETQRNKGNFPGRFSGRQFSNSRSEMNVSTLELGDSALYLCASSLPLPGISTDTQYFGPGTRLTVL.

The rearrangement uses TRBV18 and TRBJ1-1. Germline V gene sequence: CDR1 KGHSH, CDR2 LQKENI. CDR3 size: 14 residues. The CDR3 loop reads CASSPQEGSTEAFF.